Here is one T cell receptor beta chain with its context. No cognate antigen has been identified for it. Mismatch with germline at one junction end may stem from a read error. The CDR1 and CDR2 encoded by the germline V gene (reference sequence) are LNHDA and SQIVND. The CDR3 runs 15 amino acids, cysteine and phenylalanine included. The sequence is cut down to CDR3 DNA, 45 bases in frame from base 1. Adults with ileal or ileocolonic Crohn's disease and an indication for ileocolonic resection were eligible for inclusion. Whole ileal mucosal biopsies were stored frozen at -80°C before DNA extraction. Genomic DNA was extracted from frozen whole biopsies using a TRizol-based method and was quantified with a NanoDrop 2000 spectrophotometer. This sample is part of a study of T cell repertoires in ileal Crohn's disease (dated by TCRdb to about 2019). Broadly, across the study: The median duration of disease was 7.9 years, and at the time of surgery around 32% of patients were active smokers. Every patient underwent surgery because of a complication, which was stricturing disease in around 60% and penetrating disease in about 39%. Postoperative therapy was given to about half of the patients, with thiopurines administered to over 10 patients and anti-TNF agents administered to some 20 patients. A prospective multicentre cohort supplied the 50 to 70 Crohn's disease patients whose TCR repertoires were analysed. The study was conducted in parallel with a multicentre cohort built to find predictors of early endoscopic recurrence after ileocolonic resection. A Rutgeerts score above i0 was used to define endoscopic postoperative recurrence. The study sequenced about 150 mucosal samples from 55 or so patients, taken at several locations on the surgical specimen and at postoperative endoscopy. General study outcomes and caveats: Only a subgroup of patients, of unstated size, had their mucosal CD4 and CD8 T cells sorted and sequenced. Higher percentages of high-frequency clones at the time of surgery were linked to endoscopic recurrence, and every patient with clonality above 26.8% (18/57) had recurrence. A significantly higher proportion of clonal expansions was observed in active smokers at surgery than in non-smokers (about 25% vs 20%, p=0.02). More high-frequency clones were carried by sorted CD8 T cells than by CD4 T cells, suggesting that mucosal expansions were mainly CD8.

For commercial TCRB immunosequencing, around 0.5 micrograms of biopsy DNA were submitted for each sample. CDR3 regions were amplified from genomic DNA by Adaptive Biotechnology using a two-step, amplification bias-controlled multiplex PCR. Primers covering every V and J gene segment were used in the first PCR, while barcodes and Illumina adapters were added in the second PCR. CDR3 libraries were sequenced on an Illumina instrument. As for the authors' bioinformatics: Analysis combined the vendor-provided pipelines with custom analysis of raw data in R/Bioconductor under R version 3.3.0. Clonality, which ranges from 0 to 1, was calculated as the inverse of the normalised Shannon entropy across all productive clones. High-frequency clones were defined as the share of the repertoire taken up by the top 100 clones, keeping only clones that passed a 95% confidence test. The Simpson index measured repertoire diversity, and the Morisita-Horn index measured overlap between samples. Drawn from immuneACCESS, this table holds only the in-frame rearrangements with V and J called that TCRdb kept. Clones are partly lost; checked studies trace under half to an unresolved V gene and leave the rest unexplained. From that table come the V and J calls and clone size; the DNA was used to work out D and trimming. Within this sample are some 13,000 clones, with just under 80% of them counted one time only. The leading ten clones occupy approximately 17% of the sample.

The sample consisted of ileal tissue. The clonotype was recovered from an adult with Crohn's disease. The chain is assembled from TRBV19 and TRBJ2-1, with 12 middle bases fitting TRBD2. DNA sequence: TGTGCCAGTAGTGTGGGACTAGCGGGCTACGATGAGCAGTTCTTC. Translated, it reads CASSVGLAGYDEQFF.